This passage covers 27 T cell receptor beta chains from one sample sequenced in a study of ipilimumab plus nivolumab after autologous stem cell transplantation. TCRdb's copy holds only in-frame clones and misses some; the assay was immunoSEQ multiplex PCR. The data show 2,000 to 2,500 clones, 80% to 95% seen once. Sequencing used PBMCs, obtained in a trial of ipilimumab plus nivolumab as post-transplant consolidation. These receptors all stem from a male donor with primary mediastinal lymphoma.

This rearrangement joins TRBV29-1 to TRBJ2-7; D tentatively fits TRBD1 or TRBD2 (5 bases each). The CDR3 loop spans 13 amino acids. Germline loops: CDR1 SQVTM, CDR2 ANQGSEA. Deletions cut 4 bases from V and 4 bases from J, with 14 bases between. In nucleotides, the CDR3 is TGCAGCGTTGGCCCCCCAGGGAGTTACGAGCAGTACTTC. This encodes CSVGPPGSYEQYF.

This clone came up once. The chain is built from TRBV10-2 and TRBJ1-5; a weak D match, TRBD1 (6 bases). Trimming left V 2 bases short and J 7 bases short, with 15 bases between. There are 15 residues in the CDR3. Per the germline V gene, CDR1 is WSHSY and CDR2 is SAAADI. The CDR3 DNA follows: TGCGCCAGCAGTGAGGGGGGGCAGGGGAGGCAGCCCCAGCATTTT. Protein product: CASSEGGQGRQPQHF.

The rearrangement joins TRBV4-2 to TRBJ2-1; D unclear. Between the trimmed V and J ends, which lost 0 bases and 2 bases, there was a span of 8 bases. This CDR3 comprises 15 residues. Per the germline V gene, CDR1 is LGHNA and CDR2 is YNFKEQ. CDR3 sequence: CASSQDLGPYNEQFF. Here the CDR3 DNA reads TGTGCCAGCAGCCAAGATTTGGGTCCCTACAATGAGCAGTTCTTC.

The genes are TRBV7-6 and TRBJ1-5; D perhaps matches TRBD1 (6 bases). V was pared by 2 bases and J by 3 bases, with 8 bases between. Germline CDR1 is SGHVS and CDR2 is FNYEAQ. The CDR3 is 14 amino acids. The CDR3 nucleotides are TGTGCCAGCAGCTTATTGGGGGCCAATCAGCCCCAGCATTTT. It specifies CASSLLGANQPQHF.

The chain couples TRBV11-2 to TRBJ1-2; D not certain. Trimming stripped 7 bases from V and 7 bases from J, with 16 bases between. The CDR3 is 13 amino acids. Germline assignment: CDR1 SGHAT and CDR2 FQNNGV. The CDR3 DNA follows: TGTGCCAGCACCCGACCGTCCATACGTGGCTACACCTTC. Translating it yields CASTRPSIRGYTF.

The genes are TRBV4-1 and TRBJ1-2; tentative D call: TRBD1 (5 bases). V dropped 1 base and J dropped 5 bases, with 14 bases sitting between them. Germline lookup yields CDR1 MGHRA and CDR2 YSYEKL. The CDR3 contains 15 residues. The DNA of the CDR3 is TGCGCCAGCAGCCAAGGAAAGGGGCTAGTATATGGCTACACCTTC. Translated: CASSQGKGLVYGYTF.

This clone was found once. CDR3: CASSPDLWGGEAFF. The CDR3 region has the DNA TGTGCCAGCAGCCCAGACCTATGGGGAGGTGAAGCTTTCTTT. V usage is TRBV6-5 and J usage is TRBJ1-1; D unresolved. The length of the CDR3 is 14 residues. Germline V CDR1 and CDR2: MNHEY, SVGAGI. Deletions cut 6 bases from V and 7 bases from J, with 18 bases between.

The V gene is TRBV27, the J gene TRBJ2-3; TRBD2 matches at 11 bases. This CDR3 spans 15 amino acids. Germline V gives CDR1 MNHEY, CDR2 SMNVEV (reference sequence). The V gene end was trimmed by 5 bases and the J gene end by 6 bases; junction bases not matched to a gene: 7. The CDR3 sequence: CASSALAGGDDTQYF. The CDR3 coding sequence is TGTGCCAGCAGTGCTCTAGCGGGAGGCGACGATACGCAGTATTTT.

The chain recombines TRBV5-8 with TRBJ2-1; weak D call: TRBD2 (6 bases). Trimming took off 0 bases at V and 13 bases at J, with 23 bases between the two ends. Germline CDR1 reads SGHTS; CDR2 reads YDEGEE. CDR3 length equals 16 residues. The CDR3 coding sequence is TGTGCCAGCAGCTTGGCCGGGTCAATCTACGGGGGAAGACAGTTCTTC. Protein product: CASSLAGSIYGGRQFF.

The V gene is TRBV5-5, the J gene TRBJ1-5, with 7 bases fitting TRBD1. The CDR3 consists of 15 residues. With 4 bases clipped from V and 2 bases from J, the junction kept 6 bases outside the gene matches. Germline V gene data show CDR1 as SGHKS and CDR2 as YYEKEE (reference sequence). This chain's CDR3 is CASSGSGTGNQPQHF. In nucleotides, the CDR3 is TGTGCCAGCAGCGGGTCCGGGACAGGCAATCAGCCCCAGCATTTT.

This clone was counted between two and nine times. This chain joins TRBV21-1 and TRBJ2-2. TRBV21-1 is a pseudogene locus. The CDR3 consists of 13 residues. The CDR3 sequence: CASSKRPAGELFF. CDR3 nucleotide sequence: TGTGCCAGCAGCAAACGACCCGCCGGGGAGCTGTTTTTT.

This chain joins TRBV5-1 and TRBJ1-1; 7 nucleotides line up with TRBD1. The germline V gene has CDR1 SGHRS and CDR2 YFSETQ. CDR3 size: 15 residues. The V and J ends lost 4 bases and 3 bases, in that order; junction bases with no gene match: 9. This chain's CDR3 is CASSPRAGGDTEAFF. CDR3 nucleotides: TGCGCCAGCAGCCCGCGAGCAGGGGGGGACACTGAAGCTTTCTTT.

This sequence joins TRBV5-5 and TRBJ2-7; D gene unclear. Trimming left V 0 bases short and J 0 bases short, with 10 bases between. The CDR3 runs 15 residues. Germline V gene lookup returns CDR1 SGHKS and CDR2 YYEKEE (reference sequence). CDR3 region: CASSLAGHNSYEQYF. The CDR3 region has the DNA TGTGCCAGCAGCTTGGCCGGGCATAACTCCTACGAGCAGTACTTC.

J is TRBJ1-2 and V is TRBV19; D remains unclear. The V gene's germline CDR1 is LNHDA and CDR2 SQIVND (reference sequence). The CDR3 runs 15 residues. Trimming stripped 4 bases from V and 3 bases from J, with 15 bases between. CDR3 protein: CASSKPREGYYGYTF. For the CDR3, the DNA is TGTGCCAGTAGTAAACCCCGGGAAGGCTACTATGGCTACACCTTC.

The V and J genes are TRBV7-4 and TRBJ1-1, with a possible D match to TRBD1 (6 bases). Germline V gives CDR1 SGHVT, CDR2 SQSDAQ. Trimming took 5 bases from V and 7 from J, leaving 11 bases between them. This CDR3 comprises 12 residues. This CDR3 reads CASSGGGVEAFF. As DNA, the CDR3 is TGTGCCAGCAGCGGGGGCGGGGTTGAAGCTTTCTTT.

The rearrangement joins TRBV5-1 to TRBJ2-1; 8 bases align to TRBD2. The J segment lost 6 bases and the V segment lost 4 bases, leaving 9 bases of the junction unmatched. The germline V gene has CDR1 SGHRS and CDR2 YFSETQ. The CDR3 consists of 15 residues. CDR3 in DNA: TGCGCCAGCAGCACTCAAGACAGCGGGAGCAATGAGCAGTTCTTC. This translates into CASSTQDSGSNEQFF. Supplemented by reference TRBV5-1 and TRBJ2-1, the full variable domain reads KAGVTQTPRYLIKTRGQQVTLSCSPISGHRSVSWYQQTPGQGLQFLFEYFSETQRNKGNFPGRFSGRQFSNSRSEMNVSTLELGDSALYLCASSTQDSGSNEQFFGPGTRLTVL.

The rearrangement joins TRBV6-1 to TRBJ1-1, with 10 bases matching TRBD1. The CDR3 runs 16 residues. J was trimmed by 1 base and V by 4 bases; bases with no gene match: 6. Germline loops: CDR1 MNHNS, CDR2 SASEGT. CDR3 region: CASSGWTGGENTEAFF. CDR3 in DNA: TGTGCCAGCAGTGGCTGGACAGGGGGAGAGAACACTGAAGCTTTCTTT.

This CDR3 reads CASSAANTGELFF. The CDR3, as DNA: TGTGCCAGCAGTGCGGCGAACACCGGGGAGCTGTTTTTT. The chain carries TRBV6-4 and TRBJ2-2, with D unresolved. Germline CDR1 and CDR2: MRHNA and SNTAGT. Trimming removed 4 bases from V and 0 bases from J, with 3 bases in between. CDR3 length: 13 residues.

The CDR3 nucleotides are TGTGCCAGCAGTCCCGGGACTAGATTCTCTGAAAGCACAGATACGCAGTATTTT. Amino acid sequence: CASSPGTRFSESTDTQYF. The chain couples TRBV2 to TRBJ2-3; TRBD2 aligns across 8 bases. The V gene end was trimmed by 5 bases and the J gene end by 0 bases; junction bases not matched to a gene: 13. This CDR3 has 18 amino acids. Germline V gives CDR1 SNHLY, CDR2 FYNNEI.

This clone was observed once. This chain connects TRBV30 to TRBJ2-4; D might be TRBD1 or TRBD2, each matching 5 bases. Trimming removed 3 bases from V and 4 bases from J, with 13 bases in between. CDR1 GTSNPN and CDR2 SVGIG come from the germline V gene (reference sequence). The CDR3 extends over 14 amino acids. The DNA of the CDR3 is TGTGCCTGGAGCTGGGGGACCGAGAAAAACATTCAGTACTTC. It encodes CAWSWGTEKNIQYF.

The chain uses TRBV18 and TRBJ2-1; D unresolved. The germline V gene has CDR1 KGHSH and CDR2 LQKENI. The CDR3 consists of 11 residues. Trimming stripped 4 bases from V and 8 bases from J, with 6 bases between. CDR3 sequence (DNA): TGTGCCAGCTCACTGGTCCATGAGCAGTTCTTC. Its protein product is CASSLVHEQFF.

The chain couples TRBV7-2 to TRBJ2-7; perhaps TRBD2 as D (7 bases). CDR1 and CDR2 from the germline V gene are SGHTA and FQGNSA. The V end lost 5 bases, the J end lost 3 bases, and 17 bases lay between the germline ends. This CDR3 spans 15 amino acids. The CDR3 bases are TGTGCCAGCAGCGCTAGTGGCGGGGGCCACTACGAGCAGTACTTC. This gives the protein CASSASGGGHYEQYF.

This chain's CDR3 is CASSLGGGRATNEKLFF. CDR3 coding DNA: TGTGCCAGCAGTTTAGGAGGGGGACGGGCAACTAATGAAAAACTGTTTTTT. V usage is TRBV28 and J usage is TRBJ1-4; maybe TRBD1 (6 bases). Germline lookup yields CDR1 MDHEN and CDR2 SYDVKM. This CDR3 spans 17 amino acids. The V end was cut by 2 bases, the J end by 0 bases, with 13 bases between.

This chain connects TRBV13 to TRBJ1-2; 10 bases match TRBD1. Germline lookup yields CDR1 PRHDT and CDR2 FYEKMQ (reference sequence). The CDR3 has 20 amino acids. Trimming at V came to 2 bases and at J to 5 bases, leaving 20 bases not matched to a gene. The CDR3 protein is CASSLRPLDRGLREWYGYTF. The CDR3 bases are TGTGCCAGCAGCTTAAGGCCCCTTGACAGGGGGCTCCGTGAGTGGTATGGCTACACCTTC.

The chain couples TRBV6-5 to TRBJ2-2; the match to TRBD2 covers 8 bases. The CDR3 covers 15 residues. Losses at the gene ends were 4 bases for V and 9 bases for J; bases not matched to a gene: 10. CDR1 and CDR2 from the germline V gene are MNHEY and SVGAGI. The CDR3 sequence: CASSSPGGGYRELFF. In DNA, the CDR3 is TGTGCCAGCAGTTCTCCGGGGGGGGGCTACCGGGAGCTGTTTTTT.

The chain recombines TRBV11-2 with TRBJ1-5; D unclear. CDR3 length equals 13 residues. Germline CDR1 SGHAT, CDR2 FQNNGV. Trimming took off 2 bases at V and 0 bases at J, with 2 bases between the two ends. CDR3 in DNA: TGTGCCAGCAGCTTAAATAGCAATCAGCCCCAGCATTTT. Its protein product is CASSLNSNQPQHF.

The rearrangement uses TRBV6-5 and TRBJ1-5; TRBD1 aligns across 10 bases. Germline V gene data show CDR1 as MNHEY and CDR2 as SVGAGI. The CDR3 totals 15 residues. J gave up 1 base and V 5 bases, and 2 bases lay outside the gene matches. CDR3: CASSRDRGSNQPQHF. CDR3 nucleotide sequence: TGTGCCAGCAGTCGGGACAGGGGAAGCAATCAGCCCCAGCATTTT.